The next 3 T cell receptor beta chains were all read from a single sample in a study of T cell changes during pregnancy in multiple sclerosis. Assay used: immunoSEQ multiplex PCR; TCRdb lists only in-frame clones, some missing. The sample shows about 48,000 clones, 80% to 95% of them seen only once. Here the sequenced sample was CD4+ T cells from peripheral blood mononuclear cells, taken in the second trimester of pregnancy. The receptors originated from a female donor in good health, enrolled as a control in a pregnancy study.

The rearrangement joins TRBV7-2 to TRBJ2-7, with D maybe TRBD1 (5 bases). V shed 1 base and J shed 7 bases, with 14 bases lying between them. The CDR3 length is 14 residues. Germline assignment: CDR1 SGHTA and CDR2 FQGNSA. CDR3 amino acids: CASSLDRHAREQYF. The CDR3 DNA follows: TGTGCCAGCAGCTTAGACAGGCACGCTAGGGAGCAGTACTTC.

V gene TRBV2 combines with J gene TRBJ1-5; 7 bases align to TRBD1. Germline loops: CDR1 SNHLY, CDR2 FYNNEI. The CDR3 totals 14 residues. Trimming at V came to 6 bases and at J to 6 bases, leaving 8 bases not matched to a gene. The CDR3 DNA reads as TGTGCCAGCAGACAAACAGGGGCTGGTCAGCCCCAGCATTTT. Its protein is CASRQTGAGQPQHF.

V is TRBV12-5 and J is TRBJ2-3, with 8 nucleotides matching TRBD2. The CDR3 is 17 amino acids. The V and J ends lost 2 bases and 2 bases, in that order; junction bases with no gene match: 9. The germline CDR1 and CDR2 sequences are LGHNT and FRNRAP. The CDR3 bases are TGTGCTAGTGGTTTGCTCCCCCTTAGCGGGAACACAGATACGCAGTATTTT. This codes for CASGLLPLSGNTDTQYF.